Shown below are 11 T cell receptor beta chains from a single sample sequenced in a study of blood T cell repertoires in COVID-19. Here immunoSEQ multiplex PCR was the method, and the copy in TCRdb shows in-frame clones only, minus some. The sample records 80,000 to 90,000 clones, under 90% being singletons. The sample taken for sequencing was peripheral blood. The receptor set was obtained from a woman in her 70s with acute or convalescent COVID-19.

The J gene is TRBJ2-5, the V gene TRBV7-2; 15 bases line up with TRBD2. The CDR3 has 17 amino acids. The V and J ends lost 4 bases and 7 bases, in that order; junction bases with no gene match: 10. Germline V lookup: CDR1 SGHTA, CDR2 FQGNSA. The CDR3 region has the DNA TGTGCCAGCAGCTCTCCGCGGACTAGCGGGAGGGTTGGGACCCAGTACTTC. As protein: CASSSPRTSGRVGTQYF.

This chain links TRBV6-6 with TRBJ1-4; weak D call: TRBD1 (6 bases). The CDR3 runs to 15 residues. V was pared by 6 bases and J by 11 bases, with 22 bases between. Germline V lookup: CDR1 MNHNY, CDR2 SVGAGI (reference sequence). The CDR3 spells CASRPQGGGALKLFF. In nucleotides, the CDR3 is TGTGCCAGCAGGCCCCAGGGAGGGGGGGCCCTGAAACTGTTTTTT.

The DNA of the CDR3 is TGTGCCAGCAGCTTGAGAGACTCTGGAAACACCATATATTTT. Protein sequence: CASSLRDSGNTIYF. The chain couples TRBV5-4 to TRBJ1-3; no clear D. Trimming took off 1 base at V and 0 bases at J, with 5 bases between the two ends. The germline gives CDR1 SGHNT, CDR2 YYREEE (reference sequence). This CDR3 comprises 14 residues.

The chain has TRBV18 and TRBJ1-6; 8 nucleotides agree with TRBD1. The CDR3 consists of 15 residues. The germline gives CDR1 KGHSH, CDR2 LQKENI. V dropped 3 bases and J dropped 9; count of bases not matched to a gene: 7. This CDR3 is CASSPMDRVGSPLHF. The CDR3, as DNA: TGTGCCAGCTCACCCATGGACAGGGTGGGTTCACCCCTCCACTTT.

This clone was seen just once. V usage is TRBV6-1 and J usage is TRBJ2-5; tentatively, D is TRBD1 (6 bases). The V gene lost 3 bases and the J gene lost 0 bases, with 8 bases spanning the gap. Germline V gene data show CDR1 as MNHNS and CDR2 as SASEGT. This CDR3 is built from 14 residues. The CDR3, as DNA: TGTGCCAGCAGTGAGTGGGACAACCAAGAGACCCAGTACTTC. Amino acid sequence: CASSEWDNQETQYF.

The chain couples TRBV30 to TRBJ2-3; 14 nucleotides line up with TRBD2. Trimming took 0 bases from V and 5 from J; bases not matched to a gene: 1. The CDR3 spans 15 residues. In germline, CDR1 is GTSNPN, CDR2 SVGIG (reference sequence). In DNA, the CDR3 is TGTGCCTGGAGTGTTGGACTAGCGGGAGGAGATACGCAGTATTTT. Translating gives CAWSVGLAGGDTQYF.

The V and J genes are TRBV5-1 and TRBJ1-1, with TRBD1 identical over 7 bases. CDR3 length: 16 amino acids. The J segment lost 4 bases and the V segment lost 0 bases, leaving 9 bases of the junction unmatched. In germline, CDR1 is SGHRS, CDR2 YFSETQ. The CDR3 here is CASSLAPQGGGTEAFF. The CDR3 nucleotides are TGCGCCAGCAGCTTGGCCCCCCAGGGGGGCGGCACTGAAGCTTTCTTT.

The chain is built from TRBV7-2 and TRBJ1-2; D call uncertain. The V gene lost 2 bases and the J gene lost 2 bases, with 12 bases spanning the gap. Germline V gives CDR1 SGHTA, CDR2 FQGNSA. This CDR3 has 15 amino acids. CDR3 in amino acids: CASSLIGGSNYGYTF. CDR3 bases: TGTGCCAGCAGCTTAATAGGAGGGTCGAACTATGGCTACACCTTC. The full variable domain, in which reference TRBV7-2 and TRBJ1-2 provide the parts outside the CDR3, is GAGVSQSPSNKVTEKGKDVELRCDPISGHTALYWYRQSLGQGLEFLIYFQGNSAPDKSGLPSDRFSAERTGGSVSTLTIQRTQQEDSAVYLCASSLIGGSNYGYTFGSGTRLTVV.

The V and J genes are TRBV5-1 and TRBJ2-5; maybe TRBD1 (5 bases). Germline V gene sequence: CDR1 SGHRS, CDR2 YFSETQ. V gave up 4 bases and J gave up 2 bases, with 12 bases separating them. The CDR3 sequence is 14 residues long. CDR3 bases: TGCGCCAGCAGCGAAGGCAGGGTACAAGAGACCCAGTACTTC. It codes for CASSEGRVQETQYF.

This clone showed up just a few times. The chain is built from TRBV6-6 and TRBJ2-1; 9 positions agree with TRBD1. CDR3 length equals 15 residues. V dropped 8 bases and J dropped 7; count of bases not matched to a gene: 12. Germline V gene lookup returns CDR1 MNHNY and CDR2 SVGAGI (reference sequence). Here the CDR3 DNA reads TGTGCCAGCGGGCCCCCGGGACAGGGAGGAAATGAGCAGTTCTTC. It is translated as CASGPPGQGGNEQFF.

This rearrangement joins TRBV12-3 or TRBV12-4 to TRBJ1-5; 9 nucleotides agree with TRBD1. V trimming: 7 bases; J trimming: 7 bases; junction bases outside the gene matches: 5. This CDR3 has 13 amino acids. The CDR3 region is CASNRGLGQPQHF. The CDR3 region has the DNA TGTGCCAGCAACAGGGGGCTCGGGCAGCCCCAGCATTTT.